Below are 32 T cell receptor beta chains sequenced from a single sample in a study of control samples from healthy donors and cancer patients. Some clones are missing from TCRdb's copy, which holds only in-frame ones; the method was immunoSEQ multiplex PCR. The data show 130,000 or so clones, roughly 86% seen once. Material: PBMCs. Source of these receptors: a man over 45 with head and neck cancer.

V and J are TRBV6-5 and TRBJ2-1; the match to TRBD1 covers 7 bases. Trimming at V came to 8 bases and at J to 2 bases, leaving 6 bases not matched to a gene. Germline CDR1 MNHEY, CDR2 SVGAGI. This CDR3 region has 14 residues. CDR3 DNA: TGTGCCAGCTCCCGGGACAGCGCCTACAATGAGCAGTTCTTC. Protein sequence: CASSRDSAYNEQFF.

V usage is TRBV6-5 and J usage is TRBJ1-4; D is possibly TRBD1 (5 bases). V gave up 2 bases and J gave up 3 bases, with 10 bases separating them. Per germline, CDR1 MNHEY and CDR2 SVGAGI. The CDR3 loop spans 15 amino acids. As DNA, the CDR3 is TGTGCCAGCAGTTACAGGGGCAGCGCTAATGAAAAACTGTTTTTT. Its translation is CASSYRGSANEKLFF.

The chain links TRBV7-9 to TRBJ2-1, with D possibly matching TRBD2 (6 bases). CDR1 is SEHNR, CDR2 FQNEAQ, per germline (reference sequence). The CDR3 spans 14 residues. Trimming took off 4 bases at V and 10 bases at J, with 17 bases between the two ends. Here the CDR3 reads CASSSGVGVGEQFF. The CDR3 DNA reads TGTGCCAGCAGCTCGGGAGTCGGGGTAGGCGAGCAGTTCTTC.

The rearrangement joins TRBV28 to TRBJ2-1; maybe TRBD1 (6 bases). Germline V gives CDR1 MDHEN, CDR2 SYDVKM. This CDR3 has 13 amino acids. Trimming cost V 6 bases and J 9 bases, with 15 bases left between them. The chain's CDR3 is CASRDGTLLEQFF. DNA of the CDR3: TGTGCCAGCAGGGACGGGACACTACTTGAGCAGTTCTTC.

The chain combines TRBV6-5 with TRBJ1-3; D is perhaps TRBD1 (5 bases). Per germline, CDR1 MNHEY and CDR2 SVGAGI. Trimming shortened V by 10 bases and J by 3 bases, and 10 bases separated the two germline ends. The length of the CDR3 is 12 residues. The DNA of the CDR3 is TGTGCCACTAGGGACTTTGGAAACACCATATATTTT. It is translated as CATRDFGNTIYF.

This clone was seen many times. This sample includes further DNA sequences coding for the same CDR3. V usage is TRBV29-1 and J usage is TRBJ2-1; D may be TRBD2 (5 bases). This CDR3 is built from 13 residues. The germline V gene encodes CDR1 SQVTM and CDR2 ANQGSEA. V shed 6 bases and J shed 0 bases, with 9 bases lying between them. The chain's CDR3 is CSVAGSSYNEQFF. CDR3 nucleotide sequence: TGCAGCGTGGCTGGGAGCTCCTACAATGAGCAGTTCTTC.

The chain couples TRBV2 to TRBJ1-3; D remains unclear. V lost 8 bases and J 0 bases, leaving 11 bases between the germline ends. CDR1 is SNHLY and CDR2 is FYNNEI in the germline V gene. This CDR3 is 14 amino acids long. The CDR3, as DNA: TGTGCCAGCGGCTCACCAAGCTCTGGAAACACCATATATTTT. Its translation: CASGSPSSGNTIYF.

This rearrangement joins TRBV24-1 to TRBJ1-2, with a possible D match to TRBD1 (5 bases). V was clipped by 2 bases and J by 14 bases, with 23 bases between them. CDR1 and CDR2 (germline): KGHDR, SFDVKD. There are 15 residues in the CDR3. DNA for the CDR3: TGTGCCACCAGTGATTGGACACTGCCTCATAGGGTTCGGACCTTC. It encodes CATSDWTLPHRVRTF.

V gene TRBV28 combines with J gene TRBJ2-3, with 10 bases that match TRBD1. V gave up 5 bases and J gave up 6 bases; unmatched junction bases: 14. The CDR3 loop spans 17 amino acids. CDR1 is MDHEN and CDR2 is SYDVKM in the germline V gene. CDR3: CASSLTSGTGVVDTQYF. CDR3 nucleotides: TGTGCCAGCAGTCTTACCTCCGGGACAGGGGTTGTTGATACGCAGTATTTT.

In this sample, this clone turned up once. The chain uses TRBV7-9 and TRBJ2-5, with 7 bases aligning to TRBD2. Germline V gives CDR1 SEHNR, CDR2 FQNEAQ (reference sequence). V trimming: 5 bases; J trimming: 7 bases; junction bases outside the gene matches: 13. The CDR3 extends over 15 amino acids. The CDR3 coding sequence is TGTGCCAGCAGCCCCCAAGGGACTACAATTGGGACCCAGTACTTC. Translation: CASSPQGTTIGTQYF.

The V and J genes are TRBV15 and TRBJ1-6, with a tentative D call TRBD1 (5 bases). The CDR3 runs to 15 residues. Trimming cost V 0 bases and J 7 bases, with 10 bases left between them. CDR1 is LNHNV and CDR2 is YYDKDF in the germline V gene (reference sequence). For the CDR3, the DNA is TGTGCCACCAGCAGAGAGGGACCGCCCAATTCACCCCTCCACTTT. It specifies CATSREGPPNSPLHF. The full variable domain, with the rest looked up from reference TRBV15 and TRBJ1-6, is DAMVIQNPRYQVTQFGKPVTLSCSQTLNHNVMYWYQQKSSQAPKLLFHYYDKDFNNEADTPDNFQSRRPNTSFCFLDIRSPGLGDTAMYLCATSREGPPNSPLHFGNGTRLTVT.

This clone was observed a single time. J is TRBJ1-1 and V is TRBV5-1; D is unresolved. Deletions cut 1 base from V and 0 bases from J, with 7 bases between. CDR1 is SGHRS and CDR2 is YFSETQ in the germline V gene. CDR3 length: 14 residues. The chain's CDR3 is CASSLQGMNTEAFF. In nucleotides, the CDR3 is TGCGCCAGCAGCTTGCAAGGCATGAACACTGAAGCTTTCTTT.

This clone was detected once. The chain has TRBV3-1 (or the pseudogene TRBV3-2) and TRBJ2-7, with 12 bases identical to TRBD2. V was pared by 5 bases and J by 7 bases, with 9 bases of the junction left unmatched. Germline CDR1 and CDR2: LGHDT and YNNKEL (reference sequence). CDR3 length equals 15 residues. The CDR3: CASSSLAGGPGEQYF. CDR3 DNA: TGTGCCAGCAGCTCTCTAGCGGGAGGGCCAGGAGAGCAGTACTTC.

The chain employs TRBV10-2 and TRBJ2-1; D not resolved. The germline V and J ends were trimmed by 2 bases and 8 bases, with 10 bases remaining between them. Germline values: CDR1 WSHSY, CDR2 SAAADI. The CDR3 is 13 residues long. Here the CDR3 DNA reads TGCGCCAGCAGTGAGGACCGCCCGGATGAGCAGTTCTTC. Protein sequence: CASSEDRPDEQFF.

CDR3 sequence reads: CASSFGTGATDTQYF. In DNA form, the CDR3 reads TGTGCCAGCAGTTTTGGGACAGGAGCCACAGATACGCAGTATTTT. The genes are TRBV28 and TRBJ2-3, with TRBD1 matching 8 bases. Germline loops: CDR1 MDHEN, CDR2 SYDVKM. The CDR3 runs to 15 residues. The trim removed 3 bases at V and 2 bases at J, leaving 4 bases unmatched.

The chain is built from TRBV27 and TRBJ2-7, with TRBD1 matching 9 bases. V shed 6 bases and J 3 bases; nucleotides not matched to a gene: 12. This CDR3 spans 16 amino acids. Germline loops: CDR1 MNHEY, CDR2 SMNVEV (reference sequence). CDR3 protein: CASRGQGGGGSYEQYF. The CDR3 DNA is TGTGCCAGCAGGGGACAGGGAGGGGGGGGAAGCTACGAGCAGTACTTC.

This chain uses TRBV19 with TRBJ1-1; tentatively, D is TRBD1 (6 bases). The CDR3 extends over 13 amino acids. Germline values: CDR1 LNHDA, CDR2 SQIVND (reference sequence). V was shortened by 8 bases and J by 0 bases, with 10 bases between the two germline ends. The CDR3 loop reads CASRTAMNTEAFF. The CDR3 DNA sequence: TGTGCCAGTCGGACAGCTATGAACACTGAAGCTTTCTTT.

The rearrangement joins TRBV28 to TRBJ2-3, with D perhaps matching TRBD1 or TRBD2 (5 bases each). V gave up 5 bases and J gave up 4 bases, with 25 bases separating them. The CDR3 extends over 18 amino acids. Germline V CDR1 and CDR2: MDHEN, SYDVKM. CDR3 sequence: CASSATHLGTPSSDTQYF. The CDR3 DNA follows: TGTGCCAGCAGTGCCACTCACTTGGGGACCCCGAGTTCAGATACGCAGTATTTT.

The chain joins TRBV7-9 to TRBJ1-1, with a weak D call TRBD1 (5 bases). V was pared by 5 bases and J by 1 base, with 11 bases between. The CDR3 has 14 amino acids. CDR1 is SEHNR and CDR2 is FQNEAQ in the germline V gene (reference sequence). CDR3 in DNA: TGTGCCAGCAGCCCCAGGGTGGGGAACACTGAAGCTTTCTTT. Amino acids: CASSPRVGNTEAFF.

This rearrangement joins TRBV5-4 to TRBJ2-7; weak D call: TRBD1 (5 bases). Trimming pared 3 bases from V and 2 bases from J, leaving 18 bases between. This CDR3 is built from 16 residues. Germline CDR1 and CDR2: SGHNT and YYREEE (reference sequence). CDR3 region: CASSSLGAGPTYEQYF. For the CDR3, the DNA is TGTGCCAGCAGCTCCCTTGGGGCAGGACCGACCTACGAGCAGTACTTC.

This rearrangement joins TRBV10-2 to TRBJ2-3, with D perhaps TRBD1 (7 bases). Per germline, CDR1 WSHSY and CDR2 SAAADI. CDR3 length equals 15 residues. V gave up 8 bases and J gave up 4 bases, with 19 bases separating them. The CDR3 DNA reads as TGCGCCAGCGGAGGAGGGGGCCAAGGGGCAGATACGCAGTATTTT. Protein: CASGGGGQGADTQYF.

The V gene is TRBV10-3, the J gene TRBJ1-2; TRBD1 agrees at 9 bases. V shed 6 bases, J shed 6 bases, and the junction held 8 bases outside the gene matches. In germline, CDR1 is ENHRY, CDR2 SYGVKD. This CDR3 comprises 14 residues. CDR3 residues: CAIRDGQGPHGYTF. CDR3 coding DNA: TGTGCCATCAGGGATGGACAGGGGCCTCATGGCTACACCTTC.

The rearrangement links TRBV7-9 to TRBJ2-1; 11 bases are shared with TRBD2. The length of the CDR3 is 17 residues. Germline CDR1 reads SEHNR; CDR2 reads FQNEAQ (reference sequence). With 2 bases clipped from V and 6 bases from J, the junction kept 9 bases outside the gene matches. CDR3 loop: CASSLLAGGRGGNEQFF. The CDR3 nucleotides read TGTGCCAGCAGCTTACTAGCGGGAGGACGGGGTGGCAATGAGCAGTTCTTC.

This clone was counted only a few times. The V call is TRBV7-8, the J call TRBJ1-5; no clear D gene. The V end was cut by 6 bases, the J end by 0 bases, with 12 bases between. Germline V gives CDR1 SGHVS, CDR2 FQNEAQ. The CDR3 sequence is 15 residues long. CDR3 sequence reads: CASSRLQASNQPQHF. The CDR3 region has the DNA TGTGCCAGCAGTCGTCTCCAGGCTAGCAATCAGCCCCAGCATTTT.

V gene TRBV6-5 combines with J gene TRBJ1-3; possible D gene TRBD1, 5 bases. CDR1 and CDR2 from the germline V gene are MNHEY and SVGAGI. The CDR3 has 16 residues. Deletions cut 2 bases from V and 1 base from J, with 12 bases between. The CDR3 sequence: CASSYEAGESGNTIYF. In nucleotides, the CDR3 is TGTGCCAGCAGTTACGAGGCGGGGGAATCTGGAAACACCATATATTTT.

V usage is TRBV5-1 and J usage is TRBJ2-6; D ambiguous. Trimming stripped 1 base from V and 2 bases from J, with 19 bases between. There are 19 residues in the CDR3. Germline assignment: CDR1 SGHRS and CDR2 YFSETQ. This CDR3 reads CASSLRFRPQAAGANVLTF. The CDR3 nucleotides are TGCGCCAGCAGCTTGCGTTTCCGCCCCCAGGCAGCTGGGGCCAACGTCCTGACTTTC.

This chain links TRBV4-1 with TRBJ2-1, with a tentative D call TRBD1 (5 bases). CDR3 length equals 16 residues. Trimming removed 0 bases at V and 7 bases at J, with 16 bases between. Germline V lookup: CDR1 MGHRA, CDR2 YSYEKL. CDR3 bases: TGCGCCAGCAGCCAAGACCAGGGTACCGCAATAAATGAGCAGTTCTTC. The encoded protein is CASSQDQGTAINEQFF.

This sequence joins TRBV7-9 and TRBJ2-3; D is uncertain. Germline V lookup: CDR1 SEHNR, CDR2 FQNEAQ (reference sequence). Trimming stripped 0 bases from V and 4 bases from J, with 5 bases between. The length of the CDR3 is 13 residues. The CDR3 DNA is TGTGCCAGCAGCTTAGCGCAGGCAGATACGCAGTATTTT. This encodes CASSLAQADTQYF.

CDR3 region: CASSRFTTNEKLFF. The CDR3 region has the DNA TGTGCCAGTAGCCGCTTTACAACTAATGAAAAACTGTTTTTT. V and J are TRBV19 and TRBJ1-4; D is ambiguous. Trimming stripped 6 bases from V and 0 bases from J, with 8 bases between. Germline loops: CDR1 LNHDA, CDR2 SQIVND (reference sequence). CDR3 length: 14 residues.

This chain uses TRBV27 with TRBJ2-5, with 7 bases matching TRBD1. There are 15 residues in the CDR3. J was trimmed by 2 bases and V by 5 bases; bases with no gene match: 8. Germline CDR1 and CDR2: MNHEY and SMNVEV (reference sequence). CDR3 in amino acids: CASSPWTGLQETQYF. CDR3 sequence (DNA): TGTGCCAGCAGTCCGTGGACAGGTTTGCAAGAGACCCAGTACTTC.

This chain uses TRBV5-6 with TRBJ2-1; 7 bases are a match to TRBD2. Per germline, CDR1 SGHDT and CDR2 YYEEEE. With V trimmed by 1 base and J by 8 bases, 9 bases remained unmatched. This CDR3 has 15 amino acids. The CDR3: CASSLLGLGSDEQFF. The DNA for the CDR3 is TGTGCCAGCAGCTTGTTAGGACTAGGTTCAGATGAGCAGTTCTTC.

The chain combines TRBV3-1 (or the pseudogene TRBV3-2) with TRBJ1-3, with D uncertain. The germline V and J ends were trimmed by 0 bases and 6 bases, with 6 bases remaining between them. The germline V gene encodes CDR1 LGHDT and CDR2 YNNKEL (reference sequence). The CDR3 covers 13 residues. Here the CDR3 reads CASSQEGENTIYF. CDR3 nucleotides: TGTGCCAGCAGCCAAGAAGGTGAAAACACCATATATTTT.